These 22 T cell receptor beta chains were sequenced from one sample in a study of neoadjuvant anti-PD-1 for oral cavity cancer. Method: immunoSEQ multiplex PCR; TCRdb's copy keeps in-frame clones and lacks some. The sample yields under 8,000 clones, around 75% seen once. The sequenced sample was PBMCs, obtained before nivolumab (anti-PD-1) treatment. The origin of the receptors is a person aged 35-79 years with oral cavity squamous cell carcinoma.

The table lists this clone with a few counts. The chain is built from TRBV6-1 and TRBJ1-5, with D tentatively TRBD1 (5 bases). Germline V lookup: CDR1 MNHNS, CDR2 SASEGT. CDR3 size: 14 residues. Trimming took 5 bases from V and 2 from J, leaving 10 bases between them. DNA of the CDR3: TGTGCCAGCAGTCAGGGATGGGGCAATCAGCCCCAGCATTTT. It codes for CASSQGWGNQPQHF.

The gene calls are TRBV27 and TRBJ2-7; 7 positions match TRBD2. The CDR3 has 14 amino acids. The germline V gene encodes CDR1 MNHEY and CDR2 SMNVEV (reference sequence). Trimming cost V 6 bases and J 6 bases; bases outside gene matches: 11. CDR3 coding DNA: TGTGCCAGCAGCCTCTCCGGGGACTATCCCGAGCAGTACTTC. This translates into CASSLSGDYPEQYF.

This clone was found once. The rearrangement joins TRBV4-1 to TRBJ1-5; 8 nucleotides agree with TRBD1. V lost 2 bases and J lost 3; bases outside the gene matches: 15. The V gene's germline CDR1 is MGHRA and CDR2 YSYEKL. This CDR3 is 19 amino acids long. The DNA of the CDR3 is TGCGCCAGCAGCCAAACGTCACTAGGGCAGGGGGCGGACAATCAGCCCCAGCATTTT. It is translated as CASSQTSLGQGADNQPQHF.

The chain couples TRBV6-5 to TRBJ2-7; 9 bases map to TRBD1. CDR3 length: 14 residues. The germline V gene encodes CDR1 MNHEY and CDR2 SVGAGI. V lost 4 bases, J lost 3 bases, and 4 bases stayed unmatched. CDR3 in amino acids: CASSSPDRGYEQYF. The CDR3 DNA reads as TGTGCCAGCAGTTCGCCGGACAGGGGCTACGAGCAGTACTTC.

The chain is built from TRBV7-2 and TRBJ1-2; the D is unclear. This CDR3 is built from 13 residues. The V end was cut by 4 bases, the J end by 10 bases, with 16 bases between. Germline CDR1 and CDR2: SGHTA and FQGNSA. The CDR3 loop is CASSSRGGRIYTF. CDR3 coding DNA: TGTGCCAGCAGCTCGCGTGGAGGCCGCATCTACACCTTC.

The chain has TRBV5-4 and TRBJ2-6; possible D gene TRBD1, 5 bases. This CDR3 comprises 15 residues. CDR1 is SGHNT, CDR2 YYREEE, per germline (reference sequence). Trimming took off 0 bases at V and 2 bases at J, with 6 bases between the two ends. The DNA for the CDR3 is TGTGCCAGCAGCTTGGTAGGGGCTGGGGCCAACGTCCTGACTTTC. Translated, it gives CASSLVGAGANVLTF.

V gene TRBV2 combines with J gene TRBJ2-3; D is perhaps TRBD1 (6 bases). Trimming removed 8 bases at V and 2 bases at J, with 14 bases between. CDR3 length equals 14 residues. Germline-derived CDR1 and CDR2 are SNHLY and FYNNEI. Written as DNA, the CDR3 is TGTGCCAGCCTCGCAAGGGGGTACACAGATACGCAGTATTTT. Protein: CASLARGYTDTQYF.

The chain employs TRBV6-5 and TRBJ2-1; no clear D. The CDR3 consists of 13 residues. Germline V lookup: CDR1 MNHEY, CDR2 SVGAGI. The germline V and J ends were trimmed by 5 bases and 4 bases, with 9 bases remaining between them. The CDR3 DNA reads TGTGCCAGCAGTAAAGCAGCATACAATGAGCAGTTCTTC. The encoded protein is CASSKAAYNEQFF.

The rearrangement joins TRBV11-3 to TRBJ2-1; D possibly corresponds to TRBD1 (5 bases). CDR3 length: 15 amino acids. V lost 5 bases and J 6 bases, leaving 17 bases between the germline ends. The germline V gene encodes CDR1 SGHNT and CDR2 YENEEA. The CDR3 sequence: CASSLRQGGFNEQFF. Here the CDR3 DNA reads TGTGCCAGCAGCCTCCGGCAGGGCGGATTCAATGAGCAGTTCTTC.

The rearrangement links TRBV29-1 to TRBJ1-1, with 8 bases matching TRBD1. Trimming at V came to 4 bases and at J to 1 base, leaving 5 bases not matched to a gene. The CDR3 extends over 14 amino acids. Germline loops: CDR1 SQVTM, CDR2 ANQGSEA. DNA of the CDR3: TGCAGCGTTGTGGACAGGGTATCGAACACTGAAGCTTTCTTT. Translated, it gives CSVVDRVSNTEAFF.

The chain couples TRBV5-5 to TRBJ2-1; a possible D gene is TRBD1 (6 bases). Between the trimmed V and J ends, which lost 4 bases and 7 bases, there was a span of 15 bases. The CDR3 spans 14 residues. Germline lookup yields CDR1 SGHKS and CDR2 YYEKEE (reference sequence). DNA for the CDR3: TGTGCCAGCAGCCCTCAGGGGATGTTGAATGAGCAGTTCTTC. Translating gives CASSPQGMLNEQFF.

This clone appeared a few times. The chain recombines TRBV7-9 with TRBJ1-1, with D possibly TRBD1 on 6 matching bases. Germline assignment: CDR1 SEHNR and CDR2 FQNEAQ (reference sequence). V lost 5 bases and J lost 1, with 17 bases in between. The CDR3 has 16 amino acids. CDR3 sequence: CASSPRSGQSNTEAFF. In DNA form, the CDR3 reads TGTGCCAGCAGCCCCAGGTCAGGACAGTCGAACACTGAAGCTTTCTTT.

V usage is TRBV10-3 and J usage is TRBJ2-7; 7 bases match TRBD2. The CDR3 loop spans 16 amino acids. Germline CDR1 is ENHRY and CDR2 is SYGVKD. The junction had 11 bases not matched to a gene; V was cut back by 3 bases and J by 3 bases. The CDR3 sequence is CAISESYNSGHYEQYF. For the CDR3, the DNA is TGTGCCATCAGTGAATCTTATAATAGCGGGCACTACGAGCAGTACTTC.

This clone was seen more than once but under ten times. The chain recombines TRBV19 with TRBJ1-5; no definite D call. Germline V gene sequence: CDR1 LNHDA, CDR2 SQIVND (reference sequence). This CDR3 is built from 15 residues. V was trimmed by 1 base and J by 7 bases, leaving 14 bases between them. This CDR3 reads CASSIGAPGSQPQHF. Here the CDR3 DNA reads TGTGCCAGTAGTATAGGGGCTCCCGGCTCCCAGCCCCAGCATTTT.

The V and J genes are TRBV19 and TRBJ1-6; 9 positions agree with TRBD1. Germline V gives CDR1 LNHDA, CDR2 SQIVND (reference sequence). The ends lost 3 bases at V and 10 bases at J; junction bases unmatched: 10. The CDR3 extends over 16 amino acids. The CDR3: CASSIGQGIFESPLHF. The DNA for the CDR3 is TGTGCCAGTAGTATCGGACAGGGGATTTTCGAGTCACCCCTCCACTTT.

The chain has TRBV5-1 and TRBJ1-4; D perhaps matches TRBD1 (6 bases). Trimming removed 4 bases from V and 5 bases from J, with 15 bases in between. The CDR3 loop spans 15 amino acids. CDR1 and CDR2 (germline): SGHRS, YFSETQ. DNA of the CDR3: TGCGCCAGCAGCGCGGGGGGCAGGGCAAATGAAAAACTGTTTTTT. Protein product: CASSAGGRANEKLFF.

The chain recombines TRBV5-1 with TRBJ1-2; TRBD1 aligns across 8 bases. The ends lost 0 bases at V and 7 bases at J; junction bases unmatched: 11. Germline V gene sequence: CDR1 SGHRS, CDR2 YFSETQ. CDR3 length: 16 amino acids. Written as DNA, the CDR3 is TGCGCCAGCAGCTTGGAGGTTGCAGGGGGCGTCGGTGGCTACACCTTC. As protein: CASSLEVAGGVGGYTF.

This chain joins TRBV6-5 and TRBJ2-7, with 9 bases aligning to TRBD1. Germline V gives CDR1 MNHEY, CDR2 SVGAGI. Trimming at V came to 2 bases and at J to 3 bases, leaving 2 bases not matched to a gene. There are 14 residues in the CDR3. The CDR3 region is CASSYGTGYYEQYF. For the CDR3, the DNA is TGTGCCAGCAGTTACGGGACAGGGTACTACGAGCAGTACTTC.

The chain employs TRBV5-8 and TRBJ1-2; 7 nucleotides line up with TRBD1. Germline-derived CDR1 and CDR2 are SGHTS and YDEGEE. This CDR3 is built from 14 residues. Losses at the gene ends were 1 base for V and 3 bases for J; bases not matched to a gene: 3. Here the CDR3 DNA reads TGTGCCAGCAGCTTGATAGGGGGCGACTATGGCTACACCTTC. Protein: CASSLIGGDYGYTF.

J is TRBJ2-1 and V is TRBV7-8, with no clear D. The germline V and J ends were trimmed by 2 bases and 5 bases, with 13 bases remaining between them. CDR1 and CDR2 (germline): SGHVS, FQNEAQ. The CDR3 extends over 15 amino acids. CDR3 sequence (DNA): TGTGCCAGCAGCTTAAATCCGGCACGGAACAATGAGCAGTTCTTC. This encodes CASSLNPARNNEQFF.

This clone appeared a few times. V and J are TRBV11-2 and TRBJ2-2; 7 nucleotides align to TRBD1. Germline-derived CDR1 and CDR2 are SGHAT and FQNNGV. Losses at the gene ends were 3 bases for V and 7 bases for J; bases not matched to a gene: 5. This CDR3 is built from 14 residues. The CDR3 DNA reads TGTGCCAGCAGCTTCAGGGGGTACGGCGGGGAGCTGTTTTTT. It codes for CASSFRGYGGELFF.

The chain recombines TRBV5-1 with TRBJ1-1, with D unclear. Germline V gene lookup returns CDR1 SGHRS and CDR2 YFSETQ. V was trimmed by 4 bases and J by 2 bases, leaving 15 bases between them. CDR3 length equals 15 residues. CDR3 nucleotide sequence: TGCGCCAGCAGCCTGAGGGCAGGCGATAACACTGAAGCTTTCTTT. This sequence encodes CASSLRAGDNTEAFF.